The 21 T cell receptor beta chains below all came from one sample that was sequenced in a study of control samples from healthy donors and cancer patients. Profiling relied on immunoSEQ multiplex PCR, and the TCRdb table lists in-frame clones only, not all of them. The sample has about 140,000 clones, roughly 92% seen once. Sequencing was done on a sample of blood. These receptors all come from a man between 35 and 55 years old in good health.

The chain carries TRBV28 and TRBJ2-1, with D possibly TRBD1 on 6 matching bases. Trimming took off 0 bases at V and 6 bases at J, with 9 bases between the two ends. Germline loops: CDR1 MDHEN, CDR2 SYDVKM. This CDR3 has 14 amino acids. The CDR3 coding sequence is TGTGCCAGCAGTTTATGGGGGGCCGTCAATGAGCAGTTCTTC. Protein sequence: CASSLWGAVNEQFF.

The V call is TRBV18, the J call TRBJ1-2; 7 bases align to TRBD1. With V trimmed by 4 bases and J by 8 bases, 4 bases remained unmatched. The CDR3 runs 12 residues. From germline, CDR1 is KGHSH and CDR2 LQKENI. CDR3 sequence reads: CASSRDRVGYTF. The CDR3 region has the DNA TGTGCCAGCTCACGAGACAGGGTCGGCTACACCTTC. Full variable domain (missing parts from reference TRBV18 and TRBJ1-2): NAGVMQNPRHLVRRRGQEARLRCSPMKGHSHVYWYRQLPEEGLKFMVYLQKENIIDESGMPKERFSAEFPKEGPSILRIQQVVRGDSAAYFCASSRDRVGYTFGSGTRLTVV.

The V gene is TRBV7-2, the J gene TRBJ2-7; possibly TRBD1 or TRBD2 for D (5 bases each). This CDR3 contains 16 residues. The V end was cut by 4 bases, the J end by 4 bases, with 20 bases between. Germline lookup yields CDR1 SGHTA and CDR2 FQGNSA. The CDR3 nucleotides read TGTGCCAGCAGCTCCCCCCAGGTGCTAGCAGGGTACGAGCAGTACTTC. Translated, it gives CASSSPQVLAGYEQYF.

The chain joins TRBV27 to TRBJ2-3; a possible D gene is TRBD1 (6 bases). CDR1 is MNHEY and CDR2 is SMNVEV in the germline V gene (reference sequence). The CDR3 is 14 residues long. Trimming pared 5 bases from V and 6 bases from J, leaving 15 bases between. CDR3 sequence (DNA): TGTGCCAGCAGTCTACAGGGTCCCTTCGATACGCAGTATTTT. The encoded protein is CASSLQGPFDTQYF.

The chain recombines TRBV5-1 with TRBJ2-5, with 7 bases matching TRBD1. The CDR3 consists of 15 residues. The germline V gene has CDR1 SGHRS and CDR2 YFSETQ. V was clipped by 1 base and J by 4 bases; unmatched bases: 7. The CDR3 nucleotides read TGCGCCAGCAGCTTGTTCTCGACAGGGAGAGAGACCCAGTACTTC. This gives the protein CASSLFSTGRETQYF.

This chain links TRBV2 with TRBJ2-1; D may be TRBD1 (6 bases). Germline lookup yields CDR1 SNHLY and CDR2 FYNNEI. The CDR3 totals 10 residues. Trimming stripped 6 bases from V and 10 bases from J, with 7 bases between. CDR3 sequence (DNA): TGTGCCAGCAGGCAGGGGGAGCAGTTCTTC. It specifies CASRQGEQFF.

The genes are TRBV10-3 and TRBJ1-1; D is undetermined. The CDR3 consists of 12 residues. Trimming shortened V by 3 bases and J by 0 bases, and 2 bases separated the two germline ends. Looked up from germline, CDR1 is ENHRY and CDR2 is SYGVKD. CDR3 in DNA: TGTGCCATCAGTGACTTGAACACTGAAGCTTTCTTT. This sequence encodes CAISDLNTEAFF.

The chain recombines TRBV18 with TRBJ1-1; D perhaps matches TRBD1 (6 bases). Germline values: CDR1 KGHSH, CDR2 LQKENI. Trimming took 4 bases from V and 1 from J, leaving 13 bases between them. CDR3 length: 15 residues. CDR3 in amino acids: CASSQTTGTNTEAFF. CDR3 nucleotide sequence: TGTGCCAGCTCACAGACGACAGGAACGAACACTGAAGCTTTCTTT.

The rearrangement links TRBV19 to TRBJ2-2, with 9 bases fitting TRBD1. There are 14 residues in the CDR3. With V trimmed by 8 bases and J by 5 bases, 6 bases remained unmatched. Looked up from germline, CDR1 is LNHDA and CDR2 is SQIVND (reference sequence). CDR3 nucleotides: TGTGCCAGTGCACAGGGGGCGAGAACCGGGGAGCTGTTTTTT. It is translated as CASAQGARTGELFF.

This rearrangement joins TRBV2 to TRBJ1-4; no reliable D call. The germline CDR1 and CDR2 sequences are SNHLY and FYNNEI. V gave up 5 bases and J gave up 7 bases, with 8 bases separating them. This CDR3 region has 12 residues. The CDR3 nucleotides are TGTGCCAGCAGTCCTGTGTTTGAAAAACTGTTTTTT. Translating gives CASSPVFEKLFF.

V usage is TRBV18 and J usage is TRBJ2-5, with 9 bases lining up with TRBD2. The trim removed 1 base at V and 5 bases at J, leaving 11 bases unmatched. This CDR3 comprises 17 residues. Germline values: CDR1 KGHSH, CDR2 LQKENI. CDR3 in DNA: TGTGCCAGCTCACCACTTTCCCCCGGGACTAGCTCGGAGACCCAGTACTTC. Translating it yields CASSPLSPGTSSETQYF. Full variable domain (outside the CDR3, taken from reference TRBV18 and TRBJ2-5): NAGVMQNPRHLVRRRGQEARLRCSPMKGHSHVYWYRQLPEEGLKFMVYLQKENIIDESGMPKERFSAEFPKEGPSILRIQQVVRGDSAAYFCASSPLSPGTSSETQYFGPGTRLLVL.

The V and J genes are TRBV13 and TRBJ1-2; the D gene is possibly TRBD1 (6 bases). This CDR3 spans 16 amino acids. Germline V gene sequence: CDR1 PRHDT, CDR2 FYEKMQ (reference sequence). The germline V and J ends were trimmed by 4 bases and 7 bases, with 22 bases remaining between them. The CDR3 DNA is TGTGCCAGCAGCTCGTTAAATAAACAGGGAAGCCTTGGCTACACCTTC. Its protein is CASSSLNKQGSLGYTF.

The chain has TRBV5-1 and TRBJ2-1; TRBD2 is a possible D gene (5 bases). The germline V gene has CDR1 SGHRS and CDR2 YFSETQ. This CDR3 contains 13 residues. V shed 2 bases and J shed 3 bases, with 6 bases lying between them. The CDR3, as DNA: TGCGCCAGCAGCTTTGGAGGCTACAATGAGCAGTTCTTC. This sequence encodes CASSFGGYNEQFF.

The chain joins TRBV9 to TRBJ2-7; 8 bases are shared with TRBD1. This CDR3 comprises 15 residues. The V gene end was trimmed by 0 bases and the J gene end by 4 bases; junction bases not matched to a gene: 6. Germline V lookup: CDR1 SGDLS, CDR2 YYNGEE. CDR3 coding DNA: TGTGCCAGCAGCGTAGCTACCGGGACAGGTTACGAGCAGTACTTC. The encoded protein is CASSVATGTGYEQYF. The full variable domain, with the rest looked up from reference TRBV9 and TRBJ2-7, is DSGVTQTPKHLITATGQRVTLRCSPRSGDLSVYWYQQSLDQGLQFLIQYYNGEERAKGNILERFSAQQFPDLHSELNLSSLELGDSALYFCASSVATGTGYEQYFGPGTRLTVT.

The chain carries TRBV3-1 (or the pseudogene TRBV3-2) and TRBJ1-4, with D possibly TRBD1 on 5 matching bases. Germline lookup yields CDR1 LGHDT and CDR2 YNNKEL (reference sequence). Trimming cost V 3 bases and J 7 bases, with 15 bases left between them. The CDR3 runs 15 residues. CDR3 loop: CASSHYGGVGEKLFF. The CDR3, as DNA: TGTGCCAGCAGCCACTACGGGGGGGTAGGTGAAAAACTGTTTTTT.

To note about this clone: A read error may produce the germline difference seen at one junction end. Here the CDR3 DNA reads TGTGCCAGCAATGGCGCGGGGCTACAAGAGGCCCAGTACTTC. Protein sequence: CASNGAGLQEAQYF. The chain links TRBV9 to TRBJ2-5; possible D gene TRBD2, 6 bases. Germline V gene lookup returns CDR1 SGDLS and CDR2 YYNGEE. CDR3 length: 14 residues.

For the CDR3, the DNA is TGCAGCGCCCGTAGCGGGAGCCTCTACGAGCAGTACTTC. Its protein is CSARSGSLYEQYF. The chain uses TRBV29-1 and TRBJ2-7; TRBD2 matches 9 bases. Trimming removed 7 bases from V and 3 bases from J; junction bases left unmatched: 7. Germline CDR1 SQVTM, CDR2 ANQGSEA. CDR3 length equals 13 residues.

Only one count was recorded for this clone. The rearrangement joins TRBV5-4 to TRBJ2-7; no clear D. The CDR3 sequence is 14 residues long. The ends were cut back, 0 bases at V and 2 bases at J, with 9 bases in the middle. Germline V CDR1 and CDR2: SGHNT, YYREEE (reference sequence). The CDR3 sequence: CASSLERVPYEQYF. CDR3 DNA sequence: TGTGCCAGCAGCTTGGAAAGGGTCCCCTACGAGCAGTACTTC.

This clone was recorded only once. The V and J genes are TRBV19 and TRBJ1-6; perhaps TRBD1 as D (5 bases). The V gene lost 8 bases and the J gene lost 5 bases, with 19 bases spanning the gap. CDR1 is LNHDA, CDR2 SQIVND, per germline (reference sequence). This CDR3 spans 16 amino acids. The CDR3 sequence: CASGYPPGFDNSPLHF. CDR3 in DNA: TGTGCCAGTGGCTACCCACCAGGGTTCGATAATTCACCCCTCCACTTT.

The V and J genes are TRBV27 and TRBJ2-1; TRBD2 agrees at 9 bases. V gave up 2 bases and J gave up 4 bases; unmatched junction bases: 3. The length of the CDR3 is 15 residues. Germline V CDR1 and CDR2: MNHEY, SMNVEV (reference sequence). The CDR3 spells CASSLQRGEYNEQFF. The CDR3 DNA sequence: TGTGCCAGCAGTTTACAGCGGGGGGAATACAATGAGCAGTTCTTC.

This rearrangement joins TRBV6-2 or TRBV6-3 to TRBJ2-7; possibly TRBD1 for D (6 bases). Trimming pared 5 bases from V and 3 bases from J, leaving 11 bases between. Germline assignment: CDR1 MNHEY and CDR2 SVGEGT. The CDR3 is made up of 13 amino acids. DNA for the CDR3: TGTGCCAGCAGTCAACGGGACAACTACGAGCAGTACTTC. Its translation is CASSQRDNYEQYF.